This T cell receptor (beta chain) was identified during a study of blood T cell repertoires in COVID-19. About the study: The analysed material was cDNA or gDNA that came from T cells, B-cell-depleted T cells, or PBMCs.

Data came from immunoSEQ multiplex PCR; TCRdb stores just in-frame clones and leaves some out. The sample lists 270,000 or so clones, 70% to 90% occurring once. After removal of 5 bases from V and 6 bases from J, the junction contained 7 bases not matched to a gene. Germline V CDR1 and CDR2: LNHDA, SQIVND (reference sequence). The CDR3 is 13 amino acids. This chain links TRBV19 with TRBJ2-7; the match to TRBD1 covers 7 bases. The material sequenced was PBMCs or T cells enriched from blood (not recorded which). This TCR was recovered from a woman aged 25-40 years with acute COVID-19. CDR3 loop: CASSGKTGSEQYF. For the CDR3, the DNA is TGTGCCAGTAGTGGAAAGACAGGGTCCGAGCAGTACTTC.